This TCR beta chain appears in the sequencing data of a study of T cell responses to AZD1222 COVID-19 vaccine. This clone has only a few counts. Its antigen is currently unknown. Study-level points and caveats: Donors were mostly white British, more females; clonal diversity possibly underestimated. Repertoire collection took place solely once the T cell response had peaked. Regions 160-218 and 743-854 dominated among vaccine-associated CD4 TCRs spanning spike. Within unmutated variant regions lay the reported targets of nearly half of spike-specific TCRs.

Assay: immunoSEQ multiplex PCR; the TCRdb copy retains only in-frame clones and omits some. The table shows about 76,000 clones, with 65% to 80% occurring only once. Trimming took 1 base from V and 5 from J, leaving 15 bases between them. CDR1 SGHDN and CDR2 FVKESK come from the germline V gene. The CDR3 is made up of 15 amino acids. The receptor comes from an adult who received the MenACWY meningococcal vaccine as a control. This chain uses TRBV14 with TRBJ2-7, with D maybe TRBD2 (5 bases). The material was peripheral blood, obtained 28 days after the second dose of the MenACWY control vaccine. CDR3 in DNA: TGTGCCAGCAGCCAAGCTAGCATCGGCTCTCACGAGCAGTACTTC. It translates to CASSQASIGSHEQYF.